What follows are 20 T cell receptor beta chains derived from one specimen sequenced in a study of PD-1 blockade in classical Hodgkin lymphoma. The time point is: cycle 4 day 1 (C4D1), after about 6 weeks of nivolumab. Exposure to brentuximab vedotin varied, and each patient had relapsed following autologous stem cell transplantation. Clones were read by immunoSEQ multiplex PCR, and TCRdb kept only the in-frame ones, dropping some. In the table there are 6,500 to 9,500 clones, about 82% of which are singletons. Material: peripheral blood mononuclear cells (PBMCs), obtained before the fourth cycle of nivolumab. Receptors originate from a human donor with classical Hodgkin lymphoma.

V and J are TRBV10-1 and TRBJ1-3; a weak D match, TRBD1 (5 bases). The germline gives CDR1 WNHNN, CDR2 SYGVQD (reference sequence). V lost 2 bases and J 0 bases, leaving 14 bases between the germline ends. The CDR3 contains 17 residues. CDR3 bases: TGCGCCAGCAGTGAGGCCCCAGGGCGAGCCTCTGGAAACACCATATATTTT. Protein: CASSEAPGRASGNTIYF.

The V gene is TRBV7-3, the J gene TRBJ1-2, with 8 positions matching TRBD1. The CDR3 is made up of 15 amino acids. V shed 5 bases, J shed 8 bases, and the junction held 13 bases outside the gene matches. The V gene's germline CDR1 is SGHTA and CDR2 FQGTGA. CDR3 amino acids: CASSPAPGQGSGYTF. CDR3 nucleotides: TGTGCCAGCAGCCCGGCGCCCGGACAGGGTTCGGGCTACACCTTC.

This clone was seen more than once but under ten times. The V and J genes are TRBV7-8 and TRBJ1-6; D is ambiguous. Per germline, CDR1 SGHVS and CDR2 FQNEAQ. CDR3 size: 16 residues. Trimming removed 5 bases from V and 6 bases from J, with 17 bases in between. This chain's CDR3 is CASSPYGVRRNSPLHF. CDR3 nucleotide sequence: TGTGCCAGCAGCCCCTACGGTGTCAGGCGTAATTCACCCCTCCACTTT.

The V call is TRBV9, the J call TRBJ2-1; D is unresolved. Germline V gene data show CDR1 as SGDLS and CDR2 as YYNGEE. V lost 0 bases, J lost 2 bases, and 9 bases lay in between. This CDR3 contains 15 residues. CDR3 nucleotides: TGTGCCAGCAGCGTAGCCGGGTTCACCTACAATGAGCAGTTCTTC. Protein product: CASSVAGFTYNEQFF.

This sequence joins TRBV28 and TRBJ2-3; TRBD2 matches at 11 bases. Trimming removed 2 bases from V and 5 bases from J; junction bases left unmatched: 3. CDR1 and CDR2 from the germline V gene are MDHEN and SYDVKM. The CDR3 spans 15 residues. The DNA of the CDR3 is TGTGCCAGCAGTTTACTAGCGGGGGGCATAGATACGCAGTATTTT. Its translation: CASSLLAGGIDTQYF.

V gene TRBV9 combines with J gene TRBJ1-2; 7 bases map to TRBD1. This CDR3 is built from 18 residues. Trimming cost V 4 bases and J 3 bases; bases outside gene matches: 18. Per germline, CDR1 SGDLS and CDR2 YYNGEE. The CDR3 coding sequence is TGTGCCAGCAGCCCGACCTCGGGACAGTTTTTAGGGGACTATGGCTACACCTTC. Protein: CASSPTSGQFLGDYGYTF.

The chain joins TRBV15 to TRBJ1-2, with D perhaps TRBD1 (6 bases). Trimming removed 4 bases from V and 7 bases from J, with 16 bases in between. There are 14 residues in the CDR3. The V gene's germline CDR1 is LNHNV and CDR2 YYDKDF (reference sequence). CDR3 nucleotide sequence: TGTGCCACCAGCAACCCAGGGGTCAGGGCTGGCTACACCTTC. Translating gives CATSNPGVRAGYTF.

This sequence joins TRBV7-2 and TRBJ2-7, with unresolved D. The V gene's germline CDR1 is SGHTA and CDR2 FQGNSA. V shed 4 bases and J shed 7 bases, with 14 bases lying between them. The CDR3 consists of 13 residues. CDR3 DNA: TGTGCCAGCAGCTCGTTCATGGTGGGAGAGCAGTACTTC. It is translated as CASSSFMVGEQYF.

The V and J genes are TRBV6-1 and TRBJ1-5; D is uncertain. Per germline, CDR1 MNHNS and CDR2 SASEGT. Between the trimmed V and J ends, which lost 7 bases and 2 bases, there was a span of 12 bases. This CDR3 is 14 amino acids long. The CDR3 nucleotides read TGTGCCAGCACCGTTGCTCGGGGCAATCAGCCCCAGCATTTT. It encodes CASTVARGNQPQHF.

This clone has just a few counts. Additional DNA sequences in this sample encode the identical CDR3. The chain employs TRBV7-2 and TRBJ2-2; the match to TRBD1 covers 7 bases. Germline V CDR1 and CDR2: SGHTA, FQGNSA. Germline trimming cut 6 bases from V and 1 base from J; bases unmatched to any gene: 11. The CDR3 is made up of 17 amino acids. The chain's CDR3 is CASSPTRQGMNTGELFF. CDR3 DNA: TGTGCCAGCAGTCCTACCAGACAGGGTATGAACACCGGGGAGCTGTTTTTT.

This clone was observed a few times. The chain employs TRBV7-2 and TRBJ2-2; perhaps TRBD2 as D (5 bases). V gave up 1 base and J gave up 4 bases, with 13 bases separating them. This CDR3 contains 16 residues. Germline V gene data show CDR1 as SGHTA and CDR2 as FQGNSA. The CDR3 sequence is CASSLVGGPSTGELFF. Here the CDR3 DNA reads TGTGCCAGCAGCTTAGTAGGCGGGCCGAGCACCGGGGAGCTGTTTTTT.

The CDR3 coding sequence is TGCAGCGTTGAAGATCTTATTGGGACTACCGACGTGGGCACTGAAGCTTTCTTT. Its protein product is CSVEDLIGTTDVGTEAFF. V gene TRBV29-1 combines with J gene TRBJ1-1; maybe TRBD1 (5 bases). V dropped 0 bases and J dropped 4 bases, with 24 bases sitting between them. Looked up from germline, CDR1 is SQVTM and CDR2 is ANQGSEA. This CDR3 comprises 18 residues.

This clone occurred once. The chain joins TRBV6-1 to TRBJ1-2; no clear D gene. Germline assignment: CDR1 MNHNS and CDR2 SASEGT. The length of the CDR3 is 11 residues. V lost 6 bases, J lost 8 bases, and 10 bases lay in between. The CDR3 coding sequence is TGTGCCAGCAGGGCTCCCTGGGGCTACACCTTC. This codes for CASRAPWGYTF.

V and J are TRBV27 and TRBJ2-4; 9 nucleotides line up with TRBD1. Trimming took 5 bases from V and 6 from J; bases not matched to a gene: 5. The CDR3 contains 14 residues. Germline CDR1 and CDR2: MNHEY and SMNVEV (reference sequence). In DNA form, the CDR3 reads TGTGCCAGCAGTAAGGGACAGGGCAGAAACATTCAGTACTTC. It encodes CASSKGQGRNIQYF.

The CDR3 nucleotides read TGTGCCAGCAGCTCCTATATGATAGGTGACTACGAGCAGTACTTC. Encoded protein: CASSSYMIGDYEQYF. The chain carries TRBV13 and TRBJ2-7, with D hard to call. The CDR3 contains 15 residues. Trimming took off 4 bases at V and 3 bases at J, with 16 bases between the two ends. Germline V CDR1 and CDR2: PRHDT, FYEKMQ (reference sequence). The full variable domain, rest sourced from reference TRBV13 and TRBJ2-7, is AAGVIQSPRHLIKEKRETATLKCYPIPRHDTVYWYQQGPGQDPQFLISFYEKMQSDKGSIPDRFSAQQFSDYHSELNMSSLELGDSALYFCASSSYMIGDYEQYFGPGTRLTVT.

The chain uses TRBV2 and TRBJ1-2; a weak D match, TRBD1 (5 bases). Looked up from germline, CDR1 is SNHLY and CDR2 is FYNNEI. The CDR3 covers 15 residues. Trimming pared 8 bases from V and 4 bases from J, leaving 20 bases between. Written as DNA, the CDR3 is TGTGCCAGCCATGCCATGGGGGGTGGGTTCTATGGCTACACCTTC. Translated, it gives CASHAMGGGFYGYTF.

There are a few counts of this clone. The J gene is TRBJ1-1, the V gene TRBV16; D unclear. Germline V gives CDR1 KGHSY, CDR2 FQNENV. There are 13 residues in the CDR3. Trimming cost V 5 bases and J 1 base, with 8 bases left between them. In nucleotides, the CDR3 is TGTGCCAGCAGCACCTTACGGAACACTGAAGCTTTCTTT. Translated, it gives CASSTLRNTEAFF. Together with reference TRBV16 and TRBJ1-1, the CDR3 gives the full variable domain: GEEVAQTPKHLVRGEGQKAKLYCAPIKGHSYVFWYQQVLKNEFKFLISFQNENVFDETGMPKERFSAKCLPNSPCSLEIQATKLEDSAVYFCASSTLRNTEAFFGQGTRLTVV.

V usage is TRBV18 and J usage is TRBJ2-5; possible D gene TRBD2, 5 bases. Germline values: CDR1 KGHSH, CDR2 LQKENI. V lost 2 bases and J 5 bases, leaving 12 bases between the germline ends. The CDR3 consists of 14 residues. CDR3 in DNA: TGTGCCAGCTCACCATTCGGGGTGGGCGAGACCCAGTACTTC. Amino acid sequence: CASSPFGVGETQYF.

In this sample, this clone turned up a few times. The chain employs TRBV28 and TRBJ2-7, with D unresolved. The V and J ends lost 3 bases and 3 bases respectively, with 3 bases between them. The CDR3 totals 11 residues. The V gene's germline CDR1 is MDHEN and CDR2 SYDVKM. The CDR3: CASSFSYEQYF. CDR3 DNA sequence: TGTGCCAGCAGTTTCAGCTACGAGCAGTACTTC.

This chain links TRBV7-2 with TRBJ2-7, with D perhaps matching TRBD1 or TRBD2 (5 bases each). Looked up from germline, CDR1 is SGHTA and CDR2 is FQGNSA. The CDR3 runs 14 residues. Trimming removed 2 bases at V and 6 bases at J, with 14 bases between. In DNA, the CDR3 is TGTGCCAGCAGCTTATGGTCGGGGCAGGTCGAGCAGTACTTC. Residues: CASSLWSGQVEQYF.